The T cell receptor (beta chain) under discussion was sequenced for a study of naive and memory T cell subsets. Study-level points and caveats: Each distinct alpha or beta sequence counts as one clonotype. There was no ground truth to check naive and memory subset results. Especially in CD8 cells, naive repertoires contained a few larger clonotypes, possibly CD45RA-re-expressing memory cells.

Alpha and beta libraries were amplified separately from the second PCR onward. The beta constant-region primer was an equimolar mix of two oligonucleotides covering TRBC1 and TRBC2. TCRdb called the UMI-ligation and nested PCR reads again in MiXCR, with one record for every CDR3 protein. Of around 160,000 distinct CDR3 sequences detected, over 15% appear once; the ten largest clones hold roughly 0.13%. This clonotype was seen only a few times. Its antigen is not known. From germline, CDR1 is GTSNPN and CDR2 SVGIG (reference sequence). The CDR3 runs 14 residues. The J segment lost 2 bases and the V segment lost 8 bases, leaving 11 bases of the junction unmatched.

The V call is TRBV30, the J call TRBJ1-2; 7 bases match TRBD1. The clonotype was recovered from a human donor in good health. The source material was naive CD4+ T cells from blood. The CDR3 reads CARNRDSENYGYTF. The DNA of the CDR3 is TGTGCCCGTAACCGGGACAGCGAAAACTATGGCTACACCTTC.